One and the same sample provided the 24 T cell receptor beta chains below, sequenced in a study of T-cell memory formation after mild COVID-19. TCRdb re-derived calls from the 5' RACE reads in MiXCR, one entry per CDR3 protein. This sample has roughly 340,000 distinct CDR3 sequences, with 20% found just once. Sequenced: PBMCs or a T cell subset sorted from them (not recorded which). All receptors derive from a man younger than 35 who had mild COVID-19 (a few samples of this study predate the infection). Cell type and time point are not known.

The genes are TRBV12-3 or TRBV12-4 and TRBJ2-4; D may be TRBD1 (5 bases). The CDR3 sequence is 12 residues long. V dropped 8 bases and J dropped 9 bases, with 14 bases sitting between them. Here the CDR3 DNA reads TGTGCCAGCGGCCATAGGGGCGGCATTCAGTACTTC. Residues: CASGHRGGIQYF.

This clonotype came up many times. The CDR3 DNA reads as TGTGCCAGCAGCTTAGGATTCGGTTTTAGCGGGGGAGAGCAGTTCTTC. It translates to CASSLGFGFSGGEQFF. The rearrangement links TRBV7-3 to TRBJ2-1; 9 positions agree with TRBD2. Germline trimming cut 2 bases from V and 10 bases from J; bases unmatched to any gene: 12. CDR3 size: 16 residues. Germline CDR1 and CDR2: SGHTA and FQGTGA.

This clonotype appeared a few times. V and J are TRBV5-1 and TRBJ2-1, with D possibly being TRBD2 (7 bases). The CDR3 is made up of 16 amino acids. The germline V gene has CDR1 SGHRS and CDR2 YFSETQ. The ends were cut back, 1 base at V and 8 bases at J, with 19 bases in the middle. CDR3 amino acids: CASSLTLGGPLDEQFF. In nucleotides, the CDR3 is TGCGCCAGCAGCTTGACCTTGGGGGGGCCTCTCGATGAGCAGTTCTTC.

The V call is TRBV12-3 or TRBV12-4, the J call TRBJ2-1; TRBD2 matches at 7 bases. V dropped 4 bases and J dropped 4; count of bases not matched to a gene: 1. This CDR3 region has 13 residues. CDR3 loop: CASSSSGYNEQFF. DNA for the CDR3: TGTGCCAGCAGTTCTAGCGGTTACAATGAGCAGTTCTTC.

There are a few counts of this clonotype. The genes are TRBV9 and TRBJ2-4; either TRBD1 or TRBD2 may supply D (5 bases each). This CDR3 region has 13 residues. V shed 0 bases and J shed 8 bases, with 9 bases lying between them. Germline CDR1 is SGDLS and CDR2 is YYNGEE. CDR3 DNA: TGTGCCAGCAGCGTAGGAGGGGCGGACATTCAGTACTTC. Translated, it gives CASSVGGADIQYF.

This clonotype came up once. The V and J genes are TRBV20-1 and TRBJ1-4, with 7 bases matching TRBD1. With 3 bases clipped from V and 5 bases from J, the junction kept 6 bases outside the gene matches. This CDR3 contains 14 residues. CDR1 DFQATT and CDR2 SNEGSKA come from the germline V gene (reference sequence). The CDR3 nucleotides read TGCAGTGCTAGGCCCGGGACAGTGAATGAAAAACTGTTTTTT. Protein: CSARPGTVNEKLFF.

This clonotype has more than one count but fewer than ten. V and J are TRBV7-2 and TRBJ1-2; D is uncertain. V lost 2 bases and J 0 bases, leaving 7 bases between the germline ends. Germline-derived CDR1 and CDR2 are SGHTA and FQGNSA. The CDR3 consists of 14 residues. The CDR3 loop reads CASSLRVTNYGYTF. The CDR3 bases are TGTGCCAGCAGCTTACGGGTTACTAACTATGGCTACACCTTC.

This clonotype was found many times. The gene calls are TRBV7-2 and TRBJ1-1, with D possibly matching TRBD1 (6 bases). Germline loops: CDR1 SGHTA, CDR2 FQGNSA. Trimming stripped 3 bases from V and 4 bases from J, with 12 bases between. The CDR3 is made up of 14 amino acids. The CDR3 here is CASSFGTPVTEAFF. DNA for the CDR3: TGTGCCAGCAGCTTTGGGACACCGGTCACTGAAGCTTTCTTT.

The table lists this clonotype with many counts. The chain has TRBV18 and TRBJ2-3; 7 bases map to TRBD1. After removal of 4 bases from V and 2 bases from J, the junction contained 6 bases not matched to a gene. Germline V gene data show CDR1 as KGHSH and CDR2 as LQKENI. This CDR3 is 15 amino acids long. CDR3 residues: CASSRETGYTDTQYF. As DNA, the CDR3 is TGTGCCAGCTCACGAGAGACAGGGTACACAGATACGCAGTATTTT. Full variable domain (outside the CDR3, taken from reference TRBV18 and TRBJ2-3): NAGVMQNPRHLVRRRGQEARLRCSPMKGHSHVYWYRQLPEEGLKFMVYLQKENIIDESGMPKERFSAEFPKEGPSILRIQQVVRGDSAAYFCASSRETGYTDTQYFGPGTRLTVL.

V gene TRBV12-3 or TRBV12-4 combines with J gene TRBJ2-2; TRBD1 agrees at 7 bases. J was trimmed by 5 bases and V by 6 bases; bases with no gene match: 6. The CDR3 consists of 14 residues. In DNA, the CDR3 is TGTGCCAGCAGAAGGGACAGTGGAACCGGGGAGCTGTTTTTT. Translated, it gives CASRRDSGTGELFF.

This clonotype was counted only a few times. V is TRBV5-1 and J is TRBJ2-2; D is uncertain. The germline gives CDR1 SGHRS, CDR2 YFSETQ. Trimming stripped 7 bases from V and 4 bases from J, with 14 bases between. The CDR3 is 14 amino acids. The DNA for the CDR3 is TGCGCCAGCCACAGCACCTGGGGCACCGGGGAGCTGTTTTTT. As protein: CASHSTWGTGELFF. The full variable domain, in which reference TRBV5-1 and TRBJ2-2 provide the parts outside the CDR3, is KAGVTQTPRYLIKTRGQQVTLSCSPISGHRSVSWYQQTPGQGLQFLFEYFSETQRNKGNFPGRFSGRQFSNSRSEMNVSTLELGDSALYLCASHSTWGTGELFFGEGSRLTVL.

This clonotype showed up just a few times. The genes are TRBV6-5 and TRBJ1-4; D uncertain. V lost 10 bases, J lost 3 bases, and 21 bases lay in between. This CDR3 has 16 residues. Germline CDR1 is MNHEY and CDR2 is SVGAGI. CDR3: CAIPPGPSRSNEKLFF. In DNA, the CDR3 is TGTGCCATTCCACCGGGCCCTTCCAGGTCTAATGAAAAACTGTTTTTT.

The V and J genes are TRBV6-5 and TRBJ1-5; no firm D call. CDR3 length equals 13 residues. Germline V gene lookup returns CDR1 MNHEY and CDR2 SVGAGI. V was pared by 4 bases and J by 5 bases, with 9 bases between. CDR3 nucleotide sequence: TGTGCCAGCAGTTTACGGGCTGATCAGCCCCAGCATTTT. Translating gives CASSLRADQPQHF.

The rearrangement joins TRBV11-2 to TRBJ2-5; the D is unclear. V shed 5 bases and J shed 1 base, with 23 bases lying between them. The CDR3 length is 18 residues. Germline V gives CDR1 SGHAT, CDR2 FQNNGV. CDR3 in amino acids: CASSRWIGWGTPQETQYF. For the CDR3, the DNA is TGTGCCAGCAGCCGGTGGATTGGTTGGGGAACACCCCAAGAGACCCAGTACTTC. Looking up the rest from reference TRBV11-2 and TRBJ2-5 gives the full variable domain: EAGVAQSPRYKIIEKRQSVAFWCNPISGHATLYWYQQILGQGPKLLIQFQNNGVVDDSQLPKDRFSAERLKGVDSTLKIQPAKLEDSAVYLCASSRWIGWGTPQETQYFGPGTRLLVL.

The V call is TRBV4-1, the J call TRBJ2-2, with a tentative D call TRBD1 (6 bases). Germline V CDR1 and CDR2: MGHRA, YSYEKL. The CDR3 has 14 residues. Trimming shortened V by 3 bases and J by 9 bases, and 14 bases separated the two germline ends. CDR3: CASSHAGVTRELFF. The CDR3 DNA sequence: TGCGCCAGCAGCCACGCAGGGGTAACCAGGGAGCTGTTTTTT.

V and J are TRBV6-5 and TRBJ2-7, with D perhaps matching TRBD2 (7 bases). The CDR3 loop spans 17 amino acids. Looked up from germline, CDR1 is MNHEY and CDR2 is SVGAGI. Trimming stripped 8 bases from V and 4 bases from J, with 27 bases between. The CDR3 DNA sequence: TGTGCCAGCCGAAACCGAGGGGGGGCACGGGAGAATTACGAGCAGTACGTC. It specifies CASRNRGGARENYEQYV.

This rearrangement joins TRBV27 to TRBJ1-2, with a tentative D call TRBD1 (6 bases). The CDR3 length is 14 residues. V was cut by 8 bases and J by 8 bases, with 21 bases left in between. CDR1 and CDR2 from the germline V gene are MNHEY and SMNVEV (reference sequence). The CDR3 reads CASSTWGGRAGYTF. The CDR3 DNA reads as TGTGCCAGCTCAACCTGGGGGGGCAGGGCGGGCTACACCTTC.

The CDR3 region is CASSSTGVPYNEQFF. CDR3 nucleotides: TGTGCCAGCAGCTCGACAGGGGTACCCTACAATGAGCAGTTCTTC. The genes are TRBV6-2 or TRBV6-3 and TRBJ2-1, with 8 nucleotides matching TRBD1. CDR3 length: 15 residues. Germline V lookup: CDR1 MNHEY, CDR2 SVGEGT. With V trimmed by 6 bases and J by 2 bases, 6 bases remained unmatched.

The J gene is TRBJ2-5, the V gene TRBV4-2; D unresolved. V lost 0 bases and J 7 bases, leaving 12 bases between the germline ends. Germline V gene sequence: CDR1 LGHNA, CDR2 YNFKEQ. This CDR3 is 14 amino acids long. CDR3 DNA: TGTGCCAGCAGCCAAGATCCCACCATCGGGACCCAGTACTTC. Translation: CASSQDPTIGTQYF.

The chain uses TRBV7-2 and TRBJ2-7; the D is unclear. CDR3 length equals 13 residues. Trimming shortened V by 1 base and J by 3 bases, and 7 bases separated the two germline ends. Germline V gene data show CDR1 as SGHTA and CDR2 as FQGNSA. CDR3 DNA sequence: TGTGCCAGCAGCTTAGACCAGGACTACGAGCAGTACGTC. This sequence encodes CASSLDQDYEQYV.

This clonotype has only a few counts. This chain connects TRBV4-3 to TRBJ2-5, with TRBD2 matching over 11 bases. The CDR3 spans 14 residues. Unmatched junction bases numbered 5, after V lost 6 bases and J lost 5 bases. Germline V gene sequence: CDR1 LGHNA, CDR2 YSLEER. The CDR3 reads CASSSIAGGETQYF. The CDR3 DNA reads TGCGCCAGCAGTTCCATAGCGGGGGGGGAGACCCAGTACTTC.

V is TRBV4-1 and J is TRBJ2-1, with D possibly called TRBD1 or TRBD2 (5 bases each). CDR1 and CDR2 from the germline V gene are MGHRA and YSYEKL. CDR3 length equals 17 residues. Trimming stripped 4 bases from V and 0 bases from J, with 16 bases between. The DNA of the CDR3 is TGCGCCAGCAGCCCCCAGCAAGGGACGAGCTCCTACAATGAGCAGTTCTTC. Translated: CASSPQQGTSSYNEQFF.

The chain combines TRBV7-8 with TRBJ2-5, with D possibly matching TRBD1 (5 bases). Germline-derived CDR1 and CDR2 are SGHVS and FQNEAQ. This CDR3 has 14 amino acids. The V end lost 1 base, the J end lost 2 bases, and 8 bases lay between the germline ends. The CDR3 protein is CASSLVGQQETQYF. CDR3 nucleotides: TGTGCCAGCAGCTTAGTGGGGCAGCAAGAGACCCAGTACTTC.

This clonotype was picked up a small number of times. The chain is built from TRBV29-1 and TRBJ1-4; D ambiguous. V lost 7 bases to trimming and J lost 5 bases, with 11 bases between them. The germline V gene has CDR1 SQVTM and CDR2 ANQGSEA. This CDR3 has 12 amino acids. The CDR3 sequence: CSAVDENEKLFF. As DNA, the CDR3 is TGCAGCGCCGTGGACGAGAATGAAAAACTGTTTTTT.